The 32 T cell receptor beta chains below all came from one sample that was sequenced in a study of vaccination and CD4 T cells after COVID-19. The antigens these receptors bind are not known. Cultured CD4+ T cell DNA underwent sequencing with the Oncomine TCR Beta short-read assay. Genomic DNA extraction was carried out from cultured CD4+ T cells. TCRdb independently ran MiXCR on the PCR reads; one entry per CDR3 protein. The table shows 9,500 to 14,000 distinct CDR3 sequences, with under 45% occurring only once. Treatment meaning: approximately 9-day PBMC culture with coronavirus spike peptide pools or control peptides (ViraFEST assay). Prior to the COVID-19 pandemic (2011-2018), the unexposed donor's CD4+ T cells were collected. The sample was CD4+ T cells from blood, cultured in vitro. The receptors were gathered from a human donor in good health.

The chain links TRBV7-2 to TRBJ2-7; possible D gene TRBD2, 6 bases. The CDR3 length is 14 residues. V lost 0 bases and J lost 4, with 10 bases in between. Germline V gene data show CDR1 as SGHTA and CDR2 as FQGNSA. The DNA for the CDR3 is TGTGCCAGCAGCTTAGCGGGAGGTAATTACGAGCAGTACTTC. Protein: CASSLAGGNYEQYF.

This clonotype was detected a few times. The chain combines TRBV20-1 with TRBJ1-5; TRBD1 is a possible D gene (6 bases). Germline V gene lookup returns CDR1 DFQATT and CDR2 SNEGSKA (reference sequence). Deletions cut 3 bases from V and 7 bases from J, with 13 bases between. There are 13 residues in the CDR3. CDR3 nucleotide sequence: TGCAGTGCTAGTAAGGGGGGAGACCAGCCCCAGCATTTT. The encoded protein is CSASKGGDQPQHF.

The V call is TRBV4-2, the J call TRBJ1-1; a possible D gene is TRBD1 (6 bases). CDR3 length equals 15 residues. Germline CDR1 is LGHNA and CDR2 is YNFKEQ. Trimming left V 1 base short and J 7 bases short, with 16 bases between. CDR3 DNA sequence: TGTGCCAGCAGCCAAGCGGGGGGCGACCTATTTGAAGCTTTCTTT. It is translated as CASSQAGGDLFEAFF.

This rearrangement joins TRBV7-6 to TRBJ2-1; 7 bases line up with TRBD2. V lost 0 bases, J lost 7 bases, and 9 bases stayed unmatched. Germline-derived CDR1 and CDR2 are SGHVS and FNYEAQ. The CDR3 is 16 residues long. CDR3 in amino acids: CASSLAWRGSGNEQFF. DNA of the CDR3: TGTGCCAGCAGCTTAGCTTGGCGGGGGAGTGGGAATGAGCAGTTCTTC.

This clonotype occurred once. This rearrangement joins TRBV5-1 to TRBJ2-5, with D maybe TRBD2 (5 bases). V lost 5 bases and J lost 4, with 9 bases in between. Germline CDR1 and CDR2: SGHRS and YFSETQ. The CDR3 has 12 amino acids. In nucleotides, the CDR3 is TGCGCCAGCAGATCAGGAGGAGAGACCCAGTACTTC. Translating gives CASRSGGETQYF.

The rearrangement links TRBV7-3 to TRBJ2-1, with 11 bases fitting TRBD1. V was pared by 3 bases and J by 2 bases, with 0 bases of the junction left unmatched. Germline V gene lookup returns CDR1 SGHTA and CDR2 FQGTGA. This CDR3 spans 15 amino acids. CDR3 region: CASSLDRGPYNEQFF. The CDR3 bases are TGTGCCAGCAGCTTGGACAGGGGGCCCTACAATGAGCAGTTCTTC. The whole variable domain, remainder taken from reference TRBV7-3 and TRBJ2-1, is GAGVSQTPSNKVTEKGKYVELRCDPISGHTALYWYRQSLGQGPEFLIYFQGTGAADDSGLPNDRFFAVRPEGSVSTLKIQRTERGDSAVYLCASSLDRGPYNEQFFGPGTRLTVL.

The gene calls are TRBV11-2 and TRBJ2-7; D gene uncertain. This CDR3 spans 15 amino acids. The V gene lost 1 base and the J gene lost 0 bases, with 10 bases spanning the gap. The germline V gene encodes CDR1 SGHAT and CDR2 FQNNGV. CDR3 loop: CASSLVSANSYEQYF. The CDR3 bases are TGTGCCAGCAGCTTAGTTTCAGCCAACTCCTACGAGCAGTACTTC.

This clonotype showed up just a few times. V is TRBV7-2 and J is TRBJ1-1, with 7 bases matching TRBD1. The germline V gene encodes CDR1 SGHTA and CDR2 FQGNSA. The CDR3 is 21 residues long. V was pared by 4 bases and J by 1 base, with 24 bases of the junction left unmatched. The CDR3 region is CASSSITLHRQGNSRNTEAFF. In DNA, the CDR3 is TGTGCCAGCAGCTCAATAACCCTACACCGACAGGGTAACTCGCGGAACACTGAAGCTTTCTTT.

This clonotype was counted between two and nine times. The chain's CDR3 is CASSQAGAGDEQYF. CDR3 DNA sequence: TGTGCCAGCAGCCAAGCGGGGGCTGGGGACGAGCAGTACTTC. The rearrangement joins TRBV7-3 to TRBJ2-7, with TRBD2 matching over 8 bases. V was pared by 5 bases and J by 5 bases, with 8 bases of the junction left unmatched. Germline CDR1 reads SGHTA; CDR2 reads FQGTGA. CDR3 length: 14 residues. Full variable domain (missing parts from reference TRBV7-3 and TRBJ2-7): GAGVSQTPSNKVTEKGKYVELRCDPISGHTALYWYRQSLGQGPEFLIYFQGTGAADDSGLPNDRFFAVRPEGSVSTLKIQRTERGDSAVYLCASSQAGAGDEQYFGPGTRLTVT.

The rearrangement uses TRBV7-3 and TRBJ1-6; weak D call: TRBD1 (5 bases). Germline assignment: CDR1 SGHTA and CDR2 FQGTGA. CDR3 length: 13 amino acids. V lost 5 bases and J lost 6, with 8 bases in between. Here the CDR3 reads CASSGTPNSPLHF. The CDR3 region has the DNA TGTGCCAGCAGCGGGACTCCTAATTCACCCCTCCACTTT.

This clonotype was detected only a few times. The chain links TRBV6-5 to TRBJ1-5, with TRBD1 matching 7 bases. Germline V lookup: CDR1 MNHEY, CDR2 SVGAGI. Trimming cost V 0 bases and J 5 bases; bases outside gene matches: 10. The CDR3 runs 17 residues. CDR3 loop: CASSYSKGAVLDQPQHF. For the CDR3, the DNA is TGTGCCAGCAGTTACTCGAAGGGGGCGGTTCTAGATCAGCCCCAGCATTTT.

In its sample, this clonotype was seen a few times. The V and J genes are TRBV19 and TRBJ1-2, with D hard to call. The CDR3 covers 13 residues. V was cut by 5 bases and J by 3 bases, with 10 bases left in between. Per germline, CDR1 LNHDA and CDR2 SQIVND (reference sequence). The CDR3 region is CASSPHQDYGYTF. Written as DNA, the CDR3 is TGTGCCAGTAGTCCGCACCAGGACTATGGCTACACCTTC.

The chain has TRBV27 and TRBJ2-1, with 7 bases fitting TRBD2. The CDR3 runs 18 residues. Per germline, CDR1 MNHEY and CDR2 SMNVEV (reference sequence). J gave up 4 bases and V 5 bases, and 17 bases lay outside the gene matches. The CDR3 sequence is CASSTQFGSGMPYNEQFF. DNA for the CDR3: TGTGCCAGCAGTACACAGTTTGGGAGCGGGATGCCGTACAATGAGCAGTTCTTC.

The rearrangement links TRBV4-2 to TRBJ2-7, with a weak D call TRBD2 (5 bases). The V gene's germline CDR1 is LGHNA and CDR2 YNFKEQ. V was clipped by 1 base and J by 5 bases, with 15 bases between them. CDR3 length: 15 residues. CDR3 sequence (DNA): TGTGCCAGCAGCCAAGTAGAGGCCCCGGGGAACGAGCAGTACTTC. Its translation is CASSQVEAPGNEQYF.

Only one count was recorded for this clonotype. The chain combines TRBV7-2 with TRBJ2-7; maybe TRBD1 (6 bases). Germline CDR1 is SGHTA and CDR2 is FQGNSA. Trimming shortened V by 5 bases and J by 2 bases, and 19 bases separated the two germline ends. CDR3 length equals 16 residues. CDR3 nucleotides: TGTGCCAGCAGCCTAAGTGGCTCCACAGGGCCCTACGAGCAGTACTTC. Protein: CASSLSGSTGPYEQYF.

This chain uses TRBV7-2 with TRBJ2-7; TRBD2 aligns across 9 bases. Losses at the gene ends were 0 bases for V and 3 bases for J; bases not matched to a gene: 9. CDR3 size: 17 residues. Germline-derived CDR1 and CDR2 are SGHTA and FQGNSA. The CDR3 is CASSLAGAGGPNYEQYF. The CDR3 DNA sequence: TGTGCCAGCAGCTTAGCCGGCGCGGGAGGGCCTAACTACGAGCAGTACTTC.

The rearrangement joins TRBV6-1 to TRBJ1-1, with 9 positions matching TRBD1. Trimming at V came to 6 bases and at J to 4 bases, leaving 6 bases not matched to a gene. The CDR3 has 14 amino acids. Germline CDR1 MNHNS, CDR2 SASEGT. The CDR3 reads CASSPGQGVTEAFF. DNA of the CDR3: TGTGCCAGCAGCCCGGGACAGGGAGTCACTGAAGCTTTCTTT.

The J gene is TRBJ2-6, the V gene TRBV7-2, with 10 bases aligning to TRBD1. The CDR3 runs to 18 residues. Germline values: CDR1 SGHTA, CDR2 FQGNSA. V shed 4 bases, J shed 3 bases, and the junction held 9 bases outside the gene matches. The CDR3 region has the DNA TGTGCCAGCAGCTCCCGGACAGGGGGATCTGGTGGGGCCAACGTCCTGACTTTC. It encodes CASSSRTGGSGGANVLTF.

V usage is TRBV28 and J usage is TRBJ2-7; 7 bases are shared with TRBD2. Per germline, CDR1 MDHEN and CDR2 SYDVKM. V lost 7 bases and J lost 0; bases outside the gene matches: 18. The CDR3 runs 18 residues. The CDR3 protein is CASIASRDRRTSSYEQYF. The DNA for the CDR3 is TGTGCCAGCATCGCCTCCAGAGACAGACGGACTAGCTCCTACGAGCAGTACTTC.

A few counts support this clonotype. This chain links TRBV7-2 with TRBJ2-7; TRBD1 aligns across 7 bases. With 2 bases clipped from V and 4 bases from J, the junction kept 17 bases outside the gene matches. The CDR3 covers 18 residues. Germline CDR1 reads SGHTA; CDR2 reads FQGNSA. As DNA, the CDR3 is TGTGCCAGCAGCTTACCAACACAGGGGTACTCATCCCCTTACGAGCAGTACTTC. Residues: CASSLPTQGYSSPYEQYF.

The rearrangement uses TRBV7-3 and TRBJ2-1; D unresolved. Per the germline V gene, CDR1 is SGHTA and CDR2 is FQGTGA. The V and J ends lost 5 bases and 1 base respectively, with 12 bases between them. The CDR3 has 15 residues. The CDR3 loop reads CASSPMVGSYNEQFF. The CDR3 DNA reads TGTGCCAGCAGCCCTATGGTAGGGTCCTACAATGAGCAGTTCTTC.

The rearrangement links TRBV2 to TRBJ2-5, with 9 bases aligning to TRBD2. Germline trimming cut 7 bases from V and 4 bases from J; bases unmatched to any gene: 1. The CDR3 sequence is 12 residues long. Germline V lookup: CDR1 SNHLY, CDR2 FYNNEI. CDR3 in DNA: TGTGCCAGCATGACTAGCGGAGAGACCCAGTACTTC. Its translation is CASMTSGETQYF.

This clonotype was detected only a few times. The V and J genes are TRBV20-1 and TRBJ1-2; 9 bases agree with TRBD1. From germline, CDR1 is DFQATT and CDR2 SNEGSKA (reference sequence). The CDR3 runs 13 residues. V gave up 3 bases and J gave up 3 bases; unmatched junction bases: 2. CDR3 DNA sequence: TGCAGTGCTAGGGGACAGGGCGACTATGGCTACACCTTC. It translates to CSARGQGDYGYTF.

This clonotype was found once. V usage is TRBV19 and J usage is TRBJ2-7; 7 bases fit TRBD2. This CDR3 region has 16 residues. With V trimmed by 7 bases and J by 2 bases, 14 bases remained unmatched. Looked up from germline, CDR1 is LNHDA and CDR2 is SQIVND (reference sequence). The CDR3 sequence: CASTPHGGGRAYEQYF. The DNA of the CDR3 is TGTGCCAGTACCCCACATGGGGGGGGACGGGCCTACGAGCAGTACTTC.

Remarks on this clonotype: Its ends do not fully match the called genes, so a read error is possible. V usage is TRBV6-5 and J usage is TRBJ2-7, with D possibly matching TRBD1 (6 bases). The germline gives CDR1 MNHEY, CDR2 SVGAGI. The CDR3 spans 13 residues. The CDR3: CASSSQTPGHENF. CDR3 sequence (DNA): TGTGCCAGCAGTTCTCAAACCCCGGGACACGAGAACTTC.

This chain links TRBV28 with TRBJ2-1; 7 bases fit TRBD2. V was pared by 8 bases and J by 8 bases, with 12 bases of the junction left unmatched. The CDR3 loop spans 14 amino acids. CDR1 is MDHEN and CDR2 is SYDVKM in the germline V gene. The CDR3 nucleotides are TGTGCCAGCCGCTCCGGCGGGAGAACCTATGAGCAGTTCTTC. This translates into CASRSGGRTYEQFF.

The chain is built from TRBV5-4 and TRBJ2-5, with TRBD1 matching over 10 bases. This CDR3 has 17 residues. The J segment lost 5 bases and the V segment lost 4 bases, leaving 14 bases of the junction unmatched. Per the germline V gene, CDR1 is SGHNT and CDR2 is YYREEE (reference sequence). This CDR3 reads CASSQDPGQGLSETQYF. The CDR3 DNA reads as TGTGCCAGCAGCCAAGATCCGGGACAGGGGTTATCGGAGACCCAGTACTTC.

The gene calls are TRBV5-5 and TRBJ2-3; 9 bases are a match to TRBD2. Trimming removed 4 bases from V and 1 base from J; junction bases left unmatched: 10. CDR3 size: 17 residues. The germline gives CDR1 SGHKS, CDR2 YYEKEE (reference sequence). DNA of the CDR3: TGTGCCAGCAGCGATCTTGGTGGCGGGAGGGGCACAGATACGCAGTATTTT. Encoded protein: CASSDLGGGRGTDTQYF.

A few counts support this clonotype. The CDR3 spells CASSSGRQKAFF. CDR3 DNA sequence: TGTGCCAGCAGTTCCGGGCGACAAAAAGCTTTCTTT. This chain links TRBV28 with TRBJ1-1; D is ambiguous. CDR3 length: 12 residues. Trimming removed 4 bases at V and 9 bases at J, with 12 bases between. Germline CDR1 reads MDHEN; CDR2 reads SYDVKM.

The chain combines TRBV7-3 with TRBJ2-1; D possibly matches TRBD1 or TRBD2 (5 bases each). V was clipped by 5 bases and J by 6 bases, with 23 bases between them. The length of the CDR3 is 17 residues. The germline gives CDR1 SGHTA, CDR2 FQGTGA. The DNA of the CDR3 is TGTGCCAGCAGCGGCCTGGGGACCCCCGGCAAGGGCAATGAGCAGTTCTTC. This sequence encodes CASSGLGTPGKGNEQFF.

The chain joins TRBV14 to TRBJ1-1; D is uncertain. Trimming left V 2 bases short and J 0 bases short, with 7 bases between. Per the germline V gene, CDR1 is SGHDN and CDR2 is FVKESK. CDR3 length: 14 amino acids. The CDR3 sequence is CASSQRVMNTEAFF. The CDR3 DNA reads as TGTGCCAGCAGCCAACGGGTCATGAACACTGAAGCTTTCTTT.

V and J are TRBV6-2 or TRBV6-3 and TRBJ2-3, with D unclear. V gave up 4 bases and J gave up 2 bases, with 4 bases separating them. Per germline, CDR1 MNHEY and CDR2 SVGEGT. CDR3 length: 12 amino acids. The CDR3 bases are TGTGCCAGCAGTTCTCCCACAGATACGCAGTATTTT. Its translation is CASSSPTDTQYF.